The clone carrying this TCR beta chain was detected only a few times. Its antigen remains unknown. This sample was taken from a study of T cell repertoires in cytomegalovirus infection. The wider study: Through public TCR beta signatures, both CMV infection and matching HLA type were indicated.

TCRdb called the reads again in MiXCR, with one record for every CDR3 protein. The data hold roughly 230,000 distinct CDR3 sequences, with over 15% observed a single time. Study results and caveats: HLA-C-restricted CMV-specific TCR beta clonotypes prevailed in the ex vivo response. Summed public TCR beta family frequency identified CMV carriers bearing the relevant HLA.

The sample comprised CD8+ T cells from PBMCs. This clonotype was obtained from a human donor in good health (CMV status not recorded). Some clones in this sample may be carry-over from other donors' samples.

CDR3 sequence: CASSPVGSYNEQFF. The CDR3 DNA reads as TGTGCCAGCAGTCCTGTAGGGTCCTACAATGAGCAGTTCTTC. The chain couples TRBV6-2 or TRBV6-3 to TRBJ2-1; no firm D call. CDR3 length: 14 amino acids. The V gene's germline CDR1 is MNHEY and CDR2 SVGEGT. The germline V and J ends were trimmed by 5 bases and 1 base, with 9 bases remaining between them.